Below, 9 T cell receptor beta chains from the same sample are listed, as sequenced in a study of T cell repertoires in cytomegalovirus infection. TCRdb reanalysed the reads using MiXCR and keeps one entry per CDR3 protein. The top ten clones hold roughly 2.8% of a sample with 740,000 or so distinct CDR3 sequences, less than 40% of them seen once. Sequences were obtained from PBMCs. The receptors shown here come from a human donor in good health (CMV status not recorded). Some clones in this sample may be carry-over from other donors' samples.

The chain links TRBV28 to TRBJ2-1; TRBD1 might be the D (5 bases). V was trimmed by 4 bases and J by 0 bases, leaving 16 bases between them. Germline V gives CDR1 MDHEN, CDR2 SYDVKM. This CDR3 contains 17 residues. DNA of the CDR3: TGTGCCAGCAGTTCCGCCGCAGGGCGGAGCTCCTACAATGAGCAGTTCTTC. It translates to CASSSAAGRSSYNEQFF.

This clonotype showed up just a few times. This chain uses TRBV7-6 with TRBJ1-4, with D maybe TRBD1 (5 bases). CDR1 and CDR2 from the germline V gene are SGHVS and FNYEAQ. The CDR3 is 17 residues long. V was shortened by 1 base and J by 3 bases, with 15 bases between the two germline ends. The CDR3 nucleotides read TGTGCCAGCAGCTTAGGCGCGGTTGGCAGGGCTAATGAAAAACTGTTTTTT. Protein: CASSLGAVGRANEKLFF.

This clonotype was recorded a few times. This chain uses TRBV11-1 with TRBJ2-1; the D is unclear. Germline assignment: CDR1 SGHAT and CDR2 FQDESV (reference sequence). The CDR3 is made up of 17 amino acids. Trimming cost V 5 bases and J 0 bases, with 17 bases left between them. The CDR3 nucleotides are TGTGCCAGCAGCCGCACCTTAGGCGGAAGCTCCTACAATGAGCAGTTCTTC. The encoded protein is CASSRTLGGSSYNEQFF.

With respect to this clonotype: This may be a read error, as it is one base from a much larger clone. The V and J genes are TRBV7-2 and TRBJ2-7, with D maybe TRBD1 (5 bases). V shed 4 bases and J shed 5 bases, with 12 bases lying between them. The CDR3 spans 13 residues. Germline V gene lookup returns CDR1 SGHTA and CDR2 FQGNSA. The CDR3 DNA follows: TGTGCCAGCAGCTACTTACAGGCACACGAGCAGTACTTC. Translating gives CASSYLQAHEQYF.

The V call is TRBV6-6, the J call TRBJ2-7; D is possibly TRBD1 (6 bases). Per the germline V gene, CDR1 is MNHNY and CDR2 is SVGAGI (reference sequence). This CDR3 spans 15 amino acids. V dropped 4 bases and J dropped 4 bases, with 17 bases sitting between them. The CDR3 DNA reads as TGTGCCAGCAGTTTCCCCTCCCAGGGGCCTTACGAGCAGTACTTC. It codes for CASSFPSQGPYEQYF.

The V gene is TRBV28, the J gene TRBJ2-1; 8 nucleotides match TRBD2. V trimming: 7 bases; J trimming: 7 bases; junction bases outside the gene matches: 9. The germline V gene encodes CDR1 MDHEN and CDR2 SYDVKM. The CDR3 is 14 residues long. The CDR3 DNA follows: TGTGCCAGCACCGAAGCGGGAGTGCGAAATGAGCAGTTCTTC. Translated: CASTEAGVRNEQFF.

This rearrangement joins TRBV20-1 to TRBJ2-1; 9 bases fit TRBD1. After removal of 5 bases from V and 9 bases from J, the junction contained 11 bases not matched to a gene. The V gene's germline CDR1 is DFQATT and CDR2 SNEGSKA (reference sequence). This CDR3 has 14 residues. This CDR3 is CSAPRDRARGEQFF. The CDR3 coding sequence is TGCAGTGCTCCAAGGGACAGGGCACGGGGTGAGCAGTTCTTC.

The chain couples TRBV12-3 or TRBV12-4 to TRBJ2-1, with D unclear. The ends were cut back, 3 bases at V and 6 bases at J, with 9 bases in the middle. CDR3 length equals 13 residues. CDR3 loop: CASSFAPSNEQFF. DNA for the CDR3: TGTGCCAGCAGTTTTGCACCTAGCAATGAGCAGTTCTTC.

The chain carries TRBV27 and TRBJ2-1; no definite D call. V was clipped by 3 bases and J by 4 bases, with 10 bases between them. Germline CDR1 reads MNHEY; CDR2 reads SMNVEV (reference sequence). This CDR3 has 14 residues. The chain's CDR3 is CASSFPGRYNEQFF. The CDR3 DNA reads as TGTGCCAGCAGTTTCCCGGGTAGATACAATGAGCAGTTCTTC.